This T cell receptor beta chain was found in a study of regulatory T cells in long-lasting Graves disease. Study observations and caveats: Persistent disease samples used TRBV28, TRBJ1-2 and TRBJ2-5 preferentially.

V gave up 0 bases and J gave up 2 bases, with 10 bases separating them. Germline loops: CDR1 SGHNT, CDR2 YYREEE (reference sequence). The CDR3 is 15 amino acids. With respect to this clonotype: Its antigen is currently unknown. A read error is the likely source, as a far larger clone sits one nucleotide away.

This sample's time point: newly diagnosed GD, antithyroid drugs for less than 3 months. From RNA extracted from PBMCs, the TCR library was made. HTBI primers from iRepertoire and Arm-PCR of CDR3 regions yielded the TCR beta libraries. TCRdb redid the calling of the multiplex PCR reads with MiXCR, one entry per CDR3 protein. The table has about 530,000 distinct CDR3 sequences, about 15% seen once. This sample also appeared in a second study, on T cells in Graves' hyperthyroidism and ophthalmopathy. From that second work: In patients aged 18 to 65, hyperthyroidism was newly diagnosed, with duration under 2 months. A model using 13 V-J features told ophthalmopathy apart from stable hyperthyroidism.

Sequencing was performed on peripheral blood mononuclear cells (PBMCs), taken at new diagnosis, from a patient treated with antithyroid drugs. The rearrangement joins TRBV5-4 to TRBJ2-3; either TRBD1 or TRBD2 may supply D (6 bases each). This TCR came from a woman aged 40 to 65 with Graves disease. The CDR3 DNA sequence: TGTGCCAGCAGCTTGGAGGGGGGCGTCACAGATACGCAGTATTTT. As protein: CASSLEGGVTDTQYF.